Presented here are 32 T cell receptor beta chains from one specimen sequenced in a study of early T cells in non-severe SARS-CoV-2 infection. From the 5' RACE reads, TCRdb called clonotypes with MiXCR, one entry per CDR3 protein. The sample carries about 63,000 distinct CDR3 sequences, about an eighth recorded once. Sequences were obtained from whole blood. The receptors were gathered from an adult who was a healthcare worker with PCR-confirmed SARS-CoV-2 infection or an uninfected control (not recorded which).

At least ten counts were recorded for this clonotype. The chain recombines TRBV27 with TRBJ2-7; TRBD1 might be the D (6 bases). This CDR3 is built from 12 residues. V lost 8 bases, J lost 5 bases, and 13 bases lay in between. Germline CDR1 is MNHEY and CDR2 is SMNVEV (reference sequence). The CDR3 sequence: CASGGVPNEQYF. The CDR3 DNA sequence: TGTGCCAGCGGGGGCGTTCCCAACGAGCAGTACTTC.

The chain couples TRBV5-6 to TRBJ2-5; weak D call: TRBD2 (6 bases). The germline CDR1 and CDR2 sequences are SGHDT and YYEEEE. The ends were cut back, 4 bases at V and 1 base at J, with 14 bases in the middle. The CDR3 extends over 15 amino acids. The CDR3 region has the DNA TGTGCCAGCAGCCGTGTGGGGGGACCCCAAGAGACCCAGTACTTC. Translated, it gives CASSRVGGPQETQYF.

This clonotype was seen at least ten times. The V and J genes are TRBV11-2 and TRBJ2-1, with 7 positions matching TRBD1. This CDR3 contains 15 residues. The germline V gene has CDR1 SGHAT and CDR2 FQNNGV. The J segment lost 4 bases and the V segment lost 1 base, leaving 4 bases of the junction unmatched. CDR3: CASSLGQGGYNEQFF. The DNA of the CDR3 is TGTGCCAGCAGCTTAGGACAGGGCGGGTACAATGAGCAGTTCTTC.

A few counts support this clonotype. CDR3 DNA sequence: TGCGCCAGCAGCTTGCGTCGGGACAACACAGATACGCAGTATTTT. Encoded protein: CASSLRRDNTDTQYF. The V and J genes are TRBV5-1 and TRBJ2-3, with D perhaps matching TRBD1 (6 bases). The CDR3 totals 15 residues. Trimming left V 1 base short and J 2 bases short, with 11 bases between. In germline, CDR1 is SGHRS, CDR2 YFSETQ.

Here the CDR3 DNA reads TGTGCCAGCAGTCCCGGGACAGTTAAGCAAGAGACCCAGTACTTC. Protein sequence: CASSPGTVKQETQYF. V is TRBV6-2 or TRBV6-3 and J is TRBJ2-5; 7 nucleotides line up with TRBD1. V lost 5 bases and J lost 2; bases outside the gene matches: 8. Germline CDR1 is MNHEY and CDR2 is SVGEGT. The CDR3 runs to 15 residues.

In this sample, this clonotype turned up a few times. The CDR3 coding sequence is TGTGCCAGCAGCACAGATTCACCCCTCCACTTT. Residues: CASSTDSPLHF. The chain has TRBV6-6 and TRBJ1-6; D is unclear. Trimming took off 6 bases at V and 8 bases at J, with 5 bases between the two ends. Germline CDR1 MNHNY, CDR2 SVGAGI (reference sequence). The CDR3 spans 11 residues.

This clonotype showed up just a few times. CDR3 DNA: TGTGCCAGCAGCTTCCCCGGTGATACGCAGTATTTT. The encoded protein is CASSFPGDTQYF. V and J are TRBV11-2 and TRBJ2-3; D unresolved. The germline V gene has CDR1 SGHAT and CDR2 FQNNGV. The length of the CDR3 is 12 residues. Trimming cost V 3 bases and J 6 bases, with 7 bases left between them.

The table lists this clonotype with a few counts. The chain employs TRBV29-1 and TRBJ2-7; TRBD1 agrees at 7 bases. V trimming: 7 bases; J trimming: 4 bases; junction bases outside the gene matches: 4. The germline V gene has CDR1 SQVTM and CDR2 ANQGSEA. The CDR3 extends over 11 amino acids. The CDR3 loop reads CSGGTVYEQYF. In DNA form, the CDR3 reads TGCAGCGGGGGGACAGTATACGAGCAGTACTTC.

This chain connects TRBV10-2 to TRBJ1-1; 7 bases line up with TRBD1. Germline loops: CDR1 WSHSY, CDR2 SAAADI. The CDR3 runs to 14 residues. Unmatched junction bases numbered 7, after V lost 4 bases and J lost 5 bases. The CDR3 DNA reads as TGCGCCAGCAGTGTTCGGGCAGGGGGAACTGAAGCTTTCTTT. Its translation: CASSVRAGGTEAFF.

There are many counts of this clonotype. The V gene is TRBV5-1, the J gene TRBJ1-2, with TRBD1 as a possible D gene (5 bases). The CDR3 sequence is 13 residues long. V was clipped by 0 bases and J by 3 bases, with 6 bases between them. Germline V gives CDR1 SGHRS, CDR2 YFSETQ. The CDR3 DNA is TGCGCCAGCAGCTTGGACAGGTACTATGGCTACACCTTC. Amino acids: CASSLDRYYGYTF.

The chain couples TRBV6-1 to TRBJ1-5; TRBD1 agrees at 7 bases. V shed 1 base, J shed 6 bases, and the junction held 3 bases outside the gene matches. Germline V gene sequence: CDR1 MNHNS, CDR2 SASEGT. This CDR3 region has 14 residues. In nucleotides, the CDR3 is TGTGCCAGCAGTGAAGGAGGGGACAGTCAGCCCCAGCATTTT. Its protein product is CASSEGGDSQPQHF.

Many counts were recorded for this clonotype. J is TRBJ2-1 and V is TRBV20-1, with TRBD1 matching 8 bases. The germline CDR1 and CDR2 sequences are DFQATT and SNEGSKA (reference sequence). CDR3 length equals 14 residues. Trimming removed 6 bases from V and 4 bases from J; junction bases left unmatched: 8. Here the CDR3 reads CSASAGTGYNEQFF. CDR3 DNA sequence: TGCAGTGCAAGCGCCGGGACAGGTTACAATGAGCAGTTCTTC.

The rearrangement uses TRBV3-1 and TRBJ2-3; no clear D gene. Trimming left V 6 bases short and J 4 bases short, with 11 bases between. This CDR3 contains 13 residues. Germline V gives CDR1 LGHDT, CDR2 YNNKEL (reference sequence). CDR3 nucleotides: TGTGCCAGCAGTACCCGTGGGGCAGATACGCAGTATTTT. It is translated as CASSTRGADTQYF.

This clonotype appeared many times. The CDR3 is CASSLVLGNYGYTF. CDR3 DNA sequence: TGTGCCAGCAGCTTGGTGCTGGGTAACTATGGCTACACCTTC. This sequence joins TRBV5-4 and TRBJ1-2, with D unresolved. Germline V gene data show CDR1 as SGHNT and CDR2 as YYREEE (reference sequence). The CDR3 is 14 residues long. V lost 0 bases to trimming and J lost 1 base, with 7 bases between them.

This clonotype occurred many times. The gene calls are TRBV20-1 and TRBJ1-2; D gene ambiguous. The germline V gene encodes CDR1 DFQATT and CDR2 SNEGSKA (reference sequence). The V end was cut by 3 bases, the J end by 8 bases, with 10 bases between. This CDR3 has 11 residues. The CDR3 spells CSARRAKGYTF. The CDR3, as DNA: TGCAGTGCTAGGAGGGCTAAAGGCTACACCTTC.

This clonotype was detected only once. The chain is built from TRBV20-1 and TRBJ2-1; D may be TRBD1 (5 bases). The ends were cut back, 6 bases at V and 10 bases at J, with 19 bases in the middle. The CDR3 has 13 residues. In germline, CDR1 is DFQATT, CDR2 SNEGSKA (reference sequence). The CDR3 is CSAWGPRNVEQFF. The DNA for the CDR3 is TGCAGTGCGTGGGGCCCACGTAACGTAGAGCAGTTCTTC.

This clonotype was detected many times. The chain joins TRBV20-1 to TRBJ2-3; possible D gene TRBD1, 5 bases. With 2 bases removed from V and 0 bases from J, the gap between germline ends came to 6 bases. The CDR3 length is 13 residues. Per the germline V gene, CDR1 is DFQATT and CDR2 is SNEGSKA (reference sequence). CDR3 protein: CSARSGSTDTQYF. The CDR3 DNA reads as TGCAGTGCTAGATCAGGGAGCACAGATACGCAGTATTTT.

This clonotype was detected ten times or more. The chain has TRBV7-9 and TRBJ1-1; D is ambiguous. The V and J ends lost 5 bases and 4 bases respectively, with 8 bases between them. Germline V gene data show CDR1 as SEHNR and CDR2 as FQNEAQ (reference sequence). The CDR3 extends over 12 amino acids. This CDR3 reads CASSPTGTEAFF. The CDR3 DNA sequence: TGTGCCAGCAGCCCCACCGGCACTGAAGCTTTCTTT.

This clonotype was counted ten times or more. The gene calls are TRBV3-1 and TRBJ2-1; 9 bases fit TRBD2. CDR1 is LGHDT, CDR2 YNNKEL, per germline (reference sequence). This CDR3 has 17 residues. The V segment lost 4 bases and the J segment 1 base; nucleotides outside the gene matches: 8. CDR3 coding DNA: TGTGCCAGCAGCCCTATGGGCGGGGGGGCTTCCTACAATGAGCAGTTCTTC. Protein: CASSPMGGGASYNEQFF.

This clonotype was found many times. The rearrangement links TRBV7-9 to TRBJ1-1, with D unclear. V shed 2 bases and J shed 3 bases, with 10 bases lying between them. This CDR3 spans 14 amino acids. The germline CDR1 and CDR2 sequences are SEHNR and FQNEAQ (reference sequence). The CDR3 DNA reads TGTGCCAGCAGCTTATTTCAACCTTACACTGAAGCTTTCTTT. Translated, it gives CASSLFQPYTEAFF.

This clonotype occurred many times. This sequence joins TRBV11-2 and TRBJ2-3; D gene unclear. The V gene lost 1 base and the J gene lost 2 bases, with 10 bases spanning the gap. The CDR3 contains 15 residues. Per the germline V gene, CDR1 is SGHAT and CDR2 is FQNNGV. The CDR3 protein is CASSLGRIPTDTQYF. The CDR3 DNA sequence: TGTGCCAGCAGCTTAGGAAGGATACCCACAGATACGCAGTATTTT.

At least ten counts were recorded for this clonotype. The CDR3 sequence: CASSWQGSYEQYF. CDR3 nucleotide sequence: TGCGCCAGCAGTTGGCAGGGGTCCTACGAGCAGTACTTC. The rearrangement uses TRBV5-1 and TRBJ2-7, with a weak D call TRBD1 (6 bases). CDR3 length: 13 amino acids. Trimming shortened V by 5 bases and J by 1 base, and 10 bases separated the two germline ends. Germline V gene data show CDR1 as SGHRS and CDR2 as YFSETQ. The whole variable domain, filled in from reference TRBV5-1 and TRBJ2-7, reads KAGVTQTPRYLIKTRGQQVTLSCSPISGHRSVSWYQQTPGQGLQFLFEYFSETQRNKGNFPGRFSGRQFSNSRSEMNVSTLELGDSALYLCASSWQGSYEQYFGPGTRLTVT.

This clonotype appeared a few times. The chain couples TRBV4-1 to TRBJ1-6; 9 bases are a match to TRBD1. Germline trimming cut 0 bases from V and 8 bases from J; bases unmatched to any gene: 11. CDR3 length: 18 residues. Germline V gene lookup returns CDR1 MGHRA and CDR2 YSYEKL. Written as DNA, the CDR3 is TGCGCCAGCAGCCAAGATGGGGTTTCGGACAGGGGATATTCACCCCTCCACTTT. Residues: CASSQDGVSDRGYSPLHF.

In its sample, this clonotype was seen many times. The chain uses TRBV2 and TRBJ2-1; D unclear. The CDR3 is 11 residues long. Germline values: CDR1 SNHLY, CDR2 FYNNEI. V lost 7 bases to trimming and J lost 9 bases, with 10 bases between them. CDR3 residues: CASMGVVEQFF. The CDR3 DNA sequence: TGTGCCAGCATGGGCGTGGTTGAGCAGTTCTTC.

This chain joins TRBV4-3 and TRBJ2-3; D perhaps matches TRBD1 (5 bases). V was trimmed by 1 base and J by 5 bases, leaving 7 bases between them. Germline CDR1 reads LGHNA; CDR2 reads YSLEER. CDR3 length: 13 residues. CDR3 protein: CASSQGGVDTQYF. Here the CDR3 DNA reads TGCGCCAGCAGCCAAGGGGGCGTAGATACGCAGTATTTT.

In this sample, this clonotype turned up many times. V and J are TRBV5-1 and TRBJ2-1; 14 positions match TRBD2. Germline CDR1 reads SGHRS; CDR2 reads YFSETQ. The CDR3 sequence is 16 residues long. Trimming took 7 bases from V and 2 from J; bases not matched to a gene: 5. The CDR3 bases are TGCGCCAGCTCCCGGACTAGCGGGGGGACCTACAATGAGCAGTTCTTC. It codes for CASSRTSGGTYNEQFF.

This clonotype has at least ten counts. The chain links TRBV20-1 to TRBJ2-5, with 10 positions matching TRBD2. This CDR3 spans 17 amino acids. Trimming took 6 bases from V and 4 from J; bases not matched to a gene: 17. Germline V gene sequence: CDR1 DFQATT, CDR2 SNEGSKA (reference sequence). This CDR3 reads CSAIQGTSELLGETQYF. In DNA, the CDR3 is TGCAGTGCCATACAAGGGACTAGCGAATTATTGGGAGAGACCCAGTACTTC.

The V gene is TRBV27, the J gene TRBJ2-7; the match to TRBD2 covers 7 bases. Germline CDR1 is MNHEY and CDR2 is SMNVEV (reference sequence). There are 15 residues in the CDR3. J gave up 2 bases and V 1 base, and 5 bases lay outside the gene matches. CDR3 residues: CASSLLGREAYEQYF. The DNA for the CDR3 is TGTGCCAGCAGTTTATTGGGACGGGAGGCCTACGAGCAGTACTTC.

CDR3 sequence: CASKVGQGYTGELFF. The DNA for the CDR3 is TGTGCCAGCAAGGTGGGACAGGGTTACACCGGGGAGCTGTTTTTT. This sequence joins TRBV2 and TRBJ2-2; 9 bases align to TRBD1. This CDR3 has 15 amino acids. Trimming removed 7 bases from V and 3 bases from J; junction bases left unmatched: 6. The V gene's germline CDR1 is SNHLY and CDR2 FYNNEI.

The CDR3, as DNA: TGTGCCAGCAGTTATGGGTCTGCCGCAGATACGCAGTATTTT. Translated, it gives CASSYGSAADTQYF. The chain recombines TRBV6-6 with TRBJ2-3, with D uncertain. V gave up 3 bases and J gave up 4 bases, with 11 bases separating them. This CDR3 spans 14 amino acids. Germline CDR1 MNHNY, CDR2 SVGAGI (reference sequence).

This clonotype was detected a few times. J is TRBJ2-5 and V is TRBV12-3 or TRBV12-4; 10 bases line up with TRBD2. This CDR3 spans 14 amino acids. V lost 6 bases and J lost 4; bases outside the gene matches: 5. The DNA of the CDR3 is TGTGCCAGCAGGCTAGCGGGGGAAGGAGAGACCCAGTACTTC. Its protein is CASRLAGEGETQYF.

This clonotype was seen a few times. The chain joins TRBV6-5 to TRBJ2-4, with 8 bases identical to TRBD1. The V gene end was trimmed by 7 bases and the J gene end by 1 base; junction bases not matched to a gene: 6. The CDR3 extends over 15 amino acids. Germline V CDR1 and CDR2: MNHEY, SVGAGI. The CDR3 reads CASTQGAGAKNIQYF. The CDR3 DNA reads TGTGCCAGCACCCAGGGGGCAGGGGCCAAAAACATTCAGTACTTC.